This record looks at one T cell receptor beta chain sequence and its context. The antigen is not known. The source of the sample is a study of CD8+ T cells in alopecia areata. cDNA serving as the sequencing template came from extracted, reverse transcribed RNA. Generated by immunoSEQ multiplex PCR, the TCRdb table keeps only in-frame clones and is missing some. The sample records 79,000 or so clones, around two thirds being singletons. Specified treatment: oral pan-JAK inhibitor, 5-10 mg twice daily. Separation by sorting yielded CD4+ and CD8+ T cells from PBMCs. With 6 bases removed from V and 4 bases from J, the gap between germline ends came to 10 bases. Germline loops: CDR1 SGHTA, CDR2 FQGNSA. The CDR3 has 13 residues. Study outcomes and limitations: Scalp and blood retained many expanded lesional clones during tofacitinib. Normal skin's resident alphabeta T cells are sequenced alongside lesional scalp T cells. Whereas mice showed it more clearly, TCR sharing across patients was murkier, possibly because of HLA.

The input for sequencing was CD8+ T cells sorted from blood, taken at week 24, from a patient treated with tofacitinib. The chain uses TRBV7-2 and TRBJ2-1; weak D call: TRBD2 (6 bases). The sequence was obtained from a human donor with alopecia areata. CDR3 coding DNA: TGTGCCAGCAGGGGGACTTCATACAATGAGCAGTTCTTC. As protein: CASRGTSYNEQFF.